Listed below are T cell receptor beta chains from one sample, sequenced in a study of T cells in tuberculosis. Sequenced by immunoSEQ multiplex PCR; TCRdb stores in-frame clones only, minus some. The sample lists some 47,000 clones; about 95% were seen once. The sequenced sample was PBMCs. The receptors shown here come from a donor between 10 and 35 years old with latent tuberculosis or without tuberculosis infection. The CDR3 runs from the conserved cysteine through the conserved F or W. D genes are given only for firm matches. Some rows have no size entry. The others give once, few or many, or a class for an expanded clone.

D | J | size | V | DNA | CDR3
- | TRBJ1-1 | - | TRBV27 | TGTGCCAGCATTCAGGGTACTGAAGCTTTCTTT | CASIQGTEAFF
- | TRBJ1-5 | - | TRBV11-2 | TGTGCCAGCAGCCTCCGTGGAGGAGTCCATCAGCCCCAGCATTTT | CASSLRGGVHQPQHF
- | TRBJ1-3 | - | TRBV10-2 | TGCGCCAGCAGTGATAAGAGCTCTTTCTCCGGAAACACCATATATTTT | CASSDKSSFSGNTIYF
TRBD1 | TRBJ1-2 | - | TRBV6-5 | TGTGCCAGCAGTTACTCGGGACAGGGAAAATATGGCTACACCTTC | CASSYSGQGKYGYTF
TRBD2 | TRBJ2-1 | - | TRBV19 | TGTGCCAGTAGTTTCGGGACTAGCGGGAGCAATGAGCAGTTCTTC | CASSFGTSGSNEQFF
- | TRBJ2-4 | once | TRBV30 | TGTGCCTGGAGTCGAACCCCAGGTCCTCTCCTGTACTTC | CAWSRTPGPLLYF
TRBD1 | TRBJ1-2 | once | TRBV5-3 | TGTGCCAGAAGCTTGGCCCTGACAGGGAACTATGGCTACACCTTC | CARSLALTGNYGYTF
- | TRBJ1-3 | few | TRBV10-3 | TGTGCCATCACCCCGACTTCCTCTGGAAACACCATATATTTT | CAITPTSSGNTIYF
- | TRBJ1-2 | - | TRBV11-2 | TGTGCCAGCAGCTTATCCCTAAACTATGGCTACACCTTC | CASSLSLNYGYTF
- | TRBJ2-7 | - | TRBV6-5 | TGTGCCAGCAGTCCCCCACCGGGCGAGCAGTACTTC | CASSPPPGEQYF
- | TRBJ2-7 | - | TRBV6-1 | TGTGCCAGCAGTGTTCAGGGCCATTCCTACGAGCAGTACTTC | CASSVQGHSYEQYF
- | TRBJ1-5 | - | TRBV6-6 | TGTGCCAGCAAACGGGAGGGAGGGGGACAGCCCCAGCATTTT | CASKREGGGQPQHF
TRBD2 | TRBJ2-3 | - | TRBV5-1 | TGCGCCAGCAGCTTATCCCCGACTAGCGGGGAATCCTCTTTT | CASSLSPTSGESSF
TRBD1 | TRBJ1-3 | - | TRBV6-1 | TGTGCCAGCGGCCGGGACAGGGGCTCTGGAAACACCATATATTTT | CASGRDRGSGNTIYF
TRBD2 | TRBJ2-5 | - | TRBV2 | TGTGCCAGCAGTGATTGGGGAGGGGAAGAGACCCAGTACTTC | CASSDWGGEETQYF
- | TRBJ1-1 | - | TRBV7-2 | TGTGCCAGCAGCGTAGCTATCCCTGAAGCTTTCTTT | CASSVAIPEAFF
TRBD2 | TRBJ2-1 | - | TRBV18 | TGTGCCAGCTCAACGCTAACCGGGACTAGCGGGAGTGGTTCCTACAATGAGCAGTTCTTC | CASSTLTGTSGSGSYNEQFF
TRBD1 | TRBJ1-5 | - | TRBV19 | TGTGCCAGTAGCCTGGGACAGGGCAATCAGCCCCAGCATTTT | CASSLGQGNQPQHF
- | TRBJ2-6 | - | TRBV30 | TGTGCCTGGAGGTATGGGGCCAACGTCCTGACTTTC | CAWRYGANVLTF
- | TRBJ2-3 | - | TRBV7-8 | TGTGCCAGCAGCTTTACAGGGAACACAGATACGCAGTATTTT | CASSFTGNTDTQYF
TRBD2 | TRBJ2-1 | - | TRBV19 | TGTGCCACCTCCTCCCCCCACCGGCCGGGACTAGCTGGCAATGAGCAGTTCTTC | CATSSPHRPGLAGNEQFF
- | TRBJ1-4 | - | TRBV19 | TGTGCCAGTAGAAGTTTGAGGGAGGCGCGAAAACTGTTTTTT | CASRSLREARKLFF
TRBD1 | TRBJ2-7 | - | TRBV5-5 | TGTGCCAGCAGCTTGGAGGGGGCTCCCTCCTACGAGCAGTACTTC | CASSLEGAPSYEQYF
TRBD1 | TRBJ1-1 | - | TRBV27 | TGTGCCAGCACCCAGGGGGCTTCGAACACTGAAGCTTTCTTT | CASTQGASNTEAFF
- | TRBJ1-2 | - | TRBV4-2 | TGTGCCAGCAGCCAAGTGGGGGCCGTGGAAGGCTACACCTTC | CASSQVGAVEGYTF
TRBD1 | TRBJ2-7 | - | TRBV5-1 | TGCGCCAGCAGCTTGGCCGGTTCTGACAGGGGGCATTTTTACGAGCAGTACTTC | CASSLAGSDRGHFYEQYF
TRBD2 | TRBJ2-3 | - | TRBV19 | TGTGCCAGTAGTATCGGGACTAGCGGCACAGATACGCAGTATTTT | CASSIGTSGTDTQYF
- | TRBJ1-1 | - | TRBV4-1 | TGCGCCAGCAGCCGAGGACAATCCACTGAAGCTTTCTTT | CASSRGQSTEAFF
- | TRBJ1-1 | - | TRBV11-1 | TGTGCCAGCAGCATTAGAGTCAGGGGCTGGGGCACTGAAGCTTTCTTT | CASSIRVRGWGTEAFF
- | TRBJ2-2 | - | TRBV5-1 | TGCGCCAGCAGCTTCGCAGGGGCCGGGGAGCTGTTTTTT | CASSFAGAGELFF
TRBD2 | TRBJ2-3 | - | TRBV7-7 | TGTGCCAGCAGCCCGGGACTAGCCATCACAGATACGCAGTATTTT | CASSPGLAITDTQYF
- | TRBJ1-2 | - | TRBV2 | TGTGCCAGCAGTGAAGCGGACAGCAAGCGGGGCTACACCTTC | CASSEADSKRGYTF
- | TRBJ1-1 | - | TRBV6-6 | TGTGCCAGCAGTTACAGGAGGGACACTGAAGCTTTCTTT | CASSYRRDTEAFF
- | TRBJ1-1 | - | TRBV10-1 | TGCGCCAGCAGTGAGGGACAAACGAACACTGAAGCTTTCTTT | CASSEGQTNTEAFF
- | TRBJ2-7 | - | TRBV27 | TGTGCCAGCAGTTTGGGCAGGGCTTACGAGCAGTACTTC | CASSLGRAYEQYF
- | TRBJ2-3 | - | TRBV5-1 | TGCGCCAGCAGCGGAGTAACGTTCACAGATACGCAGTATTTT | CASSGVTFTDTQYF
TRBD1 | TRBJ1-4 | - | TRBV30 | TGTGCCTGGAGCCGGACAGGGCGTCATCTTAGAAATGAAAAACTGTTTTTT | CAWSRTGRHLRNEKLFF
- | TRBJ2-3 | once | TRBV4-2 | TGTGCCAGCAGCCACCCAGGTAGCGGAAGCACAGATACGCAGTATTTT | CASSHPGSGSTDTQYF
TRBD2 | TRBJ2-7 | - | TRBV27 | TGTGCCAGCACGTGGGAGGGTGGCGAGCAGTACTTC | CASTWEGGEQYF
TRBD1 | TRBJ2-7 | - | TRBV4-1 | TGCGCCAGCAGCCTTCAGGGGACAGGGGATGACGAGCAGTACTTC | CASSLQGTGDDEQYF
TRBD2 | TRBJ2-7 | - | TRBV15 | TGTGCCACCAGCAGAGAGGGACTAGCGGGAACCTACGAGCAGTACTTC | CATSREGLAGTYEQYF
- | TRBJ1-2 | - | TRBV27 | TGTGCCAGCAGTTTATATCAGGGGAATGGCTACACCTTC | CASSLYQGNGYTF
TRBD2 | TRBJ2-3 | - | TRBV25-1 | TGTGCCAGCTGTGAAGCGGGGGCCGGCACAGATACGCAGTATTTT | CASCEAGAGTDTQYF
TRBD1 | TRBJ2-7 | once | TRBV5-1 | TGCGCCAGCAGCTTGGCGGGACAGGGGGCCGACGAGCAGTACTTC | CASSLAGQGADEQYF
TRBD2 | TRBJ2-5 | few | TRBV2 | TGTGCCAGCAGTGAATATAGCGGGAGTATGGAGACCCAGTACTTC | CASSEYSGSMETQYF
- | TRBJ1-5 | once | TRBV2 | TGTGCCAGCAGGGACGGCGGGGGGCAGCCCCAGCATTTT | CASRDGGGQPQHF
TRBD1 | TRBJ1-5 | few | TRBV28 | TGTGCCAGCAGGCTAACAGGGGGAAGTCAGCCCCAGCATTTT | CASRLTGGSQPQHF
TRBD2 | TRBJ2-5 | - | TRBV9 | TGTGCCAGCAGCGGTAGCGGGGGGGTTGGAGAGACCCAGTACTTC | CASSGSGGVGETQYF